These 29 T cell receptor beta chains were sequenced from one sample in a study of PD-1 blockade in mismatch repair-deficient tumors. Measured with immunoSEQ multiplex PCR; TCRdb has only the in-frame clones, and not every one. This table has about 84,000 clones, more than 65% appearing once. Sequenced here: peripheral blood, sampled 12 weeks after starting pembrolizumab. These receptors were obtained from an adult with mismatch repair-deficient cancer.

The chain employs TRBV10-1 and TRBJ2-2; maybe TRBD2 (6 bases). The CDR3 loop spans 15 amino acids. V was shortened by 7 bases and J by 1 base, with 13 bases between the two germline ends. Germline CDR1 and CDR2: WNHNN and SYGVQD (reference sequence). CDR3 loop: CASTRPGLNTGELFF. The CDR3, as DNA: TGCGCCAGCACTAGACCGGGACTGAACACCGGGGAGCTGTTTTTT.

In its sample, this clone was seen once. The chain joins TRBV28 to TRBJ2-7, with 10 bases identical to TRBD2. The ends lost 0 bases at V and 0 bases at J; junction bases unmatched: 8. This CDR3 has 18 amino acids. Germline values: CDR1 MDHEN, CDR2 SYDVKM. The CDR3 DNA is TGTGCCAGCAGTTTATGGGGTAGCGGGAGGCCCACCTCCTACGAGCAGTACTTC. Amino acid sequence: CASSLWGSGRPTSYEQYF.

This clone was seen more than once but under ten times. The J gene is TRBJ2-7, the V gene TRBV27, with D hard to call. The germline CDR1 and CDR2 sequences are MNHEY and SMNVEV (reference sequence). The CDR3 has 15 amino acids. V dropped 5 bases and J dropped 0 bases, with 14 bases sitting between them. The CDR3 DNA reads as TGTGCCAGCAGTCTTGGGGTAGGAGACTCCTACGAGCAGTACTTC. Its protein product is CASSLGVGDSYEQYF.

The chain uses TRBV4-1 and TRBJ1-1; possibly TRBD1 for D (5 bases). CDR1 and CDR2 from the germline V gene are MGHRA and YSYEKL. Deletions cut 0 bases from V and 6 bases from J, with 8 bases between. The CDR3 is made up of 13 amino acids. The CDR3 loop is CASSQDVGAEAFF. The CDR3 bases are TGCGCCAGCAGCCAAGATGTGGGGGCTGAAGCTTTCTTT.

This chain joins TRBV6-6 and TRBJ2-5; D call uncertain. Germline values: CDR1 MNHNY, CDR2 SVGAGI (reference sequence). CDR3 size: 13 residues. Trimming shortened V by 3 bases and J by 3 bases, and 8 bases separated the two germline ends. Here the CDR3 reads CASSYSGKETQYF. As DNA, the CDR3 is TGTGCCAGCAGTTATTCGGGCAAAGAGACCCAGTACTTC.

The V and J genes are TRBV7-3 and TRBJ2-5; the D gene could be TRBD1 or TRBD2 (6 bases each). CDR1 and CDR2 (germline): SGHTA, FQGTGA. The CDR3 loop spans 15 amino acids. Trimming removed 1 base at V and 4 bases at J, with 13 bases between. CDR3 amino acids: CASSLNGGGRETQYF. The CDR3, as DNA: TGTGCCAGCAGCTTAAACGGGGGCGGCCGAGAGACCCAGTACTTC.

This chain joins TRBV7-3 and TRBJ2-1, with no clear D. Germline assignment: CDR1 SGHTA and CDR2 FQGTGA. V was clipped by 3 bases and J by 2 bases, with 5 bases between them. The CDR3 sequence is 13 residues long. CDR3 nucleotide sequence: TGTGCCAGCAGCTTCGGTACCTACAATGAGCAGTTCTTC. Its protein product is CASSFGTYNEQFF.

This chain joins TRBV11-3 and TRBJ2-7, with 8 bases fitting TRBD2. The germline CDR1 and CDR2 sequences are SGHNT and YENEEA. The V and J ends lost 3 bases and 2 bases, in that order; junction bases with no gene match: 9. This CDR3 comprises 16 residues. The DNA of the CDR3 is TGTGCCAGCAGCTTCGTTCCGGGACTAGGGACCTACGAGCAGTACTTC. This codes for CASSFVPGLGTYEQYF.

This rearrangement joins TRBV28 to TRBJ2-2, with 14 positions matching TRBD2. The CDR3 loop spans 16 amino acids. Germline V gene sequence: CDR1 MDHEN, CDR2 SYDVKM. The ends lost 10 bases at V and 8 bases at J; junction bases unmatched: 12. The CDR3 nucleotides read TGTGCCATCTCGTCCGGGACTAGCGGGAGAGGGGGGGAGCTGTTTTTT. It specifies CAISSGTSGRGGELFF.

The V gene is TRBV29-1, the J gene TRBJ2-2; unclear D gene. Trimming left V 4 bases short and J 2 bases short, with 8 bases between. The CDR3 sequence is 13 residues long. CDR1 is SQVTM, CDR2 ANQGSEA, per germline. The CDR3 sequence: CSVGQANTGELFF. In nucleotides, the CDR3 is TGCAGCGTTGGTCAGGCAAACACCGGGGAGCTGTTTTTT.

The V call is TRBV27, the J call TRBJ2-7; the D gene is possibly TRBD1 (6 bases). The CDR3 totals 15 residues. Germline values: CDR1 MNHEY, CDR2 SMNVEV (reference sequence). V lost 2 bases and J 2 bases, leaving 13 bases between the germline ends. CDR3 nucleotide sequence: TGTGCCAGCAGTTTAGGGACATCCTTCACCTACGAGCAGTACTTC. Protein sequence: CASSLGTSFTYEQYF.

The rearrangement links TRBV9 to TRBJ1-3; a weak D match, TRBD1 (5 bases). CDR1 is SGDLS and CDR2 is YYNGEE in the germline V gene. CDR3 length: 13 amino acids. V lost 5 bases and J lost 7, with 13 bases in between. The CDR3 protein is CASSQGAENTIYF. For the CDR3, the DNA is TGTGCCAGCAGTCAAGGGGCTGAGAACACCATATATTTT.

The chain is built from TRBV27 and TRBJ1-2; the match to TRBD1 covers 8 bases. Germline-derived CDR1 and CDR2 are MNHEY and SMNVEV (reference sequence). This CDR3 is 13 amino acids long. The trim removed 6 bases at V and 5 bases at J, leaving 5 bases unmatched. The CDR3 loop is CASSQGAIYGYTF. CDR3 bases: TGTGCCAGCAGCCAGGGGGCGATTTATGGCTACACCTTC.

The chain uses TRBV4-1 and TRBJ1-5; weak D call: TRBD1 (5 bases). Germline CDR1 MGHRA, CDR2 YSYEKL. V lost 0 bases, J lost 0 bases, and 15 bases lay in between. CDR3 length equals 18 residues. The CDR3: CASSQEAWGPYSNQPQHF. CDR3 sequence (DNA): TGCGCCAGCAGCCAAGAGGCCTGGGGACCTTATAGCAATCAGCCCCAGCATTTT.

The chain is built from TRBV7-2 and TRBJ1-3, with 8 bases matching TRBD1. Germline values: CDR1 SGHTA, CDR2 FQGNSA. V was pared by 5 bases and J by 0 bases, with 15 bases of the junction left unmatched. CDR3 size: 19 residues. CDR3 nucleotide sequence: TGTGCCAGCAGCCCCCGGACAGGGCCTAGCTTTTACTCTGGAAACACCATATATTTT. Translating gives CASSPRTGPSFYSGNTIYF.

This chain uses TRBV7-3 with TRBJ2-6; maybe TRBD1 (6 bases). Germline loops: CDR1 SGHTA, CDR2 FQGTGA. The CDR3 contains 20 residues. Trimming stripped 3 bases from V and 2 bases from J, with 23 bases between. As DNA, the CDR3 is TGTGCCAGCAGCTTTTGGAGGAACCCAGGGGTAGACCCTGGGGCCAACGTCCTGACTTTC. It translates to CASSFWRNPGVDPGANVLTF.

The V gene is TRBV29-1, the J gene TRBJ1-4; D call uncertain. V lost 6 bases and J lost 5, with 13 bases in between. The CDR3 is made up of 13 amino acids. From germline, CDR1 is SQVTM and CDR2 ANQGSEA. For the CDR3, the DNA is TGCAGCGTGGAACTCGACGGGAATGAAAAACTGTTTTTT. Amino acids: CSVELDGNEKLFF.

This rearrangement joins TRBV6-1 to TRBJ2-1; tentative D call: TRBD2 (5 bases). Per germline, CDR1 MNHNS and CDR2 SASEGT. There are 13 residues in the CDR3. Trimming stripped 4 bases from V and 7 bases from J, with 11 bases between. The CDR3 DNA is TGTGCCAGCAGTGTTCGGGAAGGAAATGAGCAGTTCTTC. This translates into CASSVREGNEQFF.

V usage is TRBV2 and J usage is TRBJ2-1, with TRBD1 matching over 10 bases. Per the germline V gene, CDR1 is SNHLY and CDR2 is FYNNEI. V shed 6 bases and J 6 bases; nucleotides not matched to a gene: 14. The CDR3 length is 17 residues. CDR3 region: CASSEPVGQGVSNEQFF. The CDR3 nucleotides read TGTGCCAGCAGCGAACCAGTCGGACAGGGGGTAAGCAATGAGCAGTTCTTC.

This chain's CDR3 is CASSRRATSYEQYF. CDR3 DNA: TGTGCCAGCAGTCGAAGAGCGACCTCCTACGAGCAGTACTTC. The rearrangement uses TRBV6-6 and TRBJ2-7; D is uncertain. Trimming left V 5 bases short and J 0 bases short, with 11 bases between. The germline CDR1 and CDR2 sequences are MNHNY and SVGAGI (reference sequence). CDR3 length: 14 residues.

V and J are TRBV7-9 and TRBJ2-2; the match to TRBD1 covers 7 bases. The CDR3 is made up of 15 amino acids. Unmatched junction bases numbered 2, after V lost 1 base and J lost 3 bases. The germline V gene encodes CDR1 SEHNR and CDR2 FQNEAQ (reference sequence). The CDR3 reads CASSLVGTDTGELFF. The CDR3, as DNA: TGTGCCAGCAGCTTAGTCGGGACAGACACCGGGGAGCTGTTTTTT.

The J gene is TRBJ2-7, the V gene TRBV5-1, with TRBD2 matching 9 bases. The CDR3 totals 14 residues. V lost 3 bases to trimming and J lost 3 bases; unmatched junction nucleotides: 4. Germline-derived CDR1 and CDR2 are SGHRS and YFSETQ. The CDR3 DNA sequence: TGCGCCAGCAGCTCCGGACTAGCGCTCTACGAGCAGTACTTC. Protein: CASSSGLALYEQYF.

This clone was picked up a small number of times. The chain couples TRBV19 to TRBJ2-1, with D hard to call. Looked up from germline, CDR1 is LNHDA and CDR2 is SQIVND (reference sequence). V was pared by 4 bases and J by 0 bases, with 10 bases between. The CDR3 covers 15 residues. The CDR3, as DNA: TGTGCCAGTAGTACGACTCACTACTCCTACAATGAGCAGTTCTTC. This translates into CASSTTHYSYNEQFF.

This chain connects TRBV29-1 to TRBJ2-3; TRBD1 matches 9 bases. The J segment lost 4 bases and the V segment lost 7 bases, leaving 9 bases of the junction unmatched. Germline-derived CDR1 and CDR2 are SQVTM and ANQGSEA. The CDR3 extends over 14 amino acids. In DNA, the CDR3 is TGCAGCGGGTTAAGGGACAGGGACGCAGATACGCAGTATTTT. Protein sequence: CSGLRDRDADTQYF.

CDR3 sequence reads: CASMGGDRRKETQYF. For the CDR3, the DNA is TGCGCCAGCATGGGAGGGGACAGGCGGAAAGAGACCCAGTACTTC. The chain is built from TRBV10-2 and TRBJ2-5, with D possibly being TRBD1 (8 bases). Between the trimmed V and J ends, which lost 7 bases and 3 bases, there was a span of 18 bases. Germline CDR1 is WSHSY and CDR2 is SAAADI. The CDR3 runs 15 residues.

The CDR3 region has the DNA TGTGCCAGCGGACTTGCCTACGAGCAGTACTTC. This translates into CASGLAYEQYF. The gene calls are TRBV2 and TRBJ2-7; TRBD2 might be the D (5 bases). Germline V gene data show CDR1 as SNHLY and CDR2 as FYNNEI. Trimming left V 8 bases short and J 2 bases short, with 7 bases between. The CDR3 covers 11 residues.

CDR3 in amino acids: CASSQGFGREPDPTDTQYF. CDR3 DNA: TGTGCCAGCAGCCAAGGGTTCGGACGGGAACCAGACCCCACAGATACGCAGTATTTT. The V call is TRBV14, the J call TRBJ2-3; D is possibly TRBD2 (5 bases). V dropped 1 base and J dropped 2 bases, with 22 bases sitting between them. The length of the CDR3 is 19 residues. Germline assignment: CDR1 SGHDN and CDR2 FVKESK.

The V and J genes are TRBV7-9 and TRBJ1-2, with a weak D call TRBD1 (6 bases). V lost 4 bases to trimming and J lost 8 bases, with 23 bases between them. This CDR3 has 16 amino acids. Germline lookup yields CDR1 SEHNR and CDR2 FQNEAQ (reference sequence). CDR3 loop: CASSSWGGPLMPGYTF. In nucleotides, the CDR3 is TGTGCCAGCAGCTCCTGGGGGGGGCCGCTAATGCCCGGCTACACCTTC. The full variable domain, rest sourced from reference TRBV7-9 and TRBJ1-2, is DTGVSQNPRHKITKRGQNVTFRCDPISEHNRLYWYRQTLGQGPEFLTYFQNEAQLEKSRLLSDRFSAERPKGSFSTLEIQRTEQGDSAMYLCASSSWGGPLMPGYTFGSGTRLTVV.

As regards this clone: Other DNA variants within this sample encode the same CDR3. The J gene is TRBJ2-6, the V gene TRBV19; D may match TRBD1 or TRBD2 (5 bases each). CDR3 size: 16 residues. Looked up from germline, CDR1 is LNHDA and CDR2 is SQIVND (reference sequence). V lost 5 bases, J lost 0 bases, and 11 bases lay in between. The CDR3 DNA follows: TGTGCCAGTAGTCGGGGACCATCCTCTGGGGCCAACGTCCTGACTTTC. Amino acids: CASSRGPSSGANVLTF.